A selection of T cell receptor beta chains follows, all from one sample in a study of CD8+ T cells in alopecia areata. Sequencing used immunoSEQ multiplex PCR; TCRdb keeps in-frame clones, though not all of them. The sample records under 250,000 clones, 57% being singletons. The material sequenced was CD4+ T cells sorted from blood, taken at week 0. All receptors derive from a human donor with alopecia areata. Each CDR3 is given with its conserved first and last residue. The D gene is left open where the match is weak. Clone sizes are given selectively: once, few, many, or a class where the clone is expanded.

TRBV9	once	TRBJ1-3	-	CASGPLGDGYRNTIYF	TGTGCCAGCGGACCTTTAGGCGACGGATACCGAAACACCATATATTTT
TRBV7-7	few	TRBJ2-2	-	CASSSRETGELFF	TGTGCCAGCAGCTCCCGGGAAACCGGGGAGCTGTTTTTT
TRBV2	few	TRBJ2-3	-	CASSPGTGFSTDTQYF	TGTGCCAGCAGTCCAGGAACAGGTTTTAGCACAGATACGCAGTATTTT
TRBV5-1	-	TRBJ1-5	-	CASSLGAASNQPQHF	TGCGCCAGCAGCTTGGGGGCTGCTAGCAATCAGCCCCAGCATTTT
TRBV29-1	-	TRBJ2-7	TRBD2	CSVGNLLAGANEQYF	TGCAGCGTTGGAAACCTACTAGCGGGAGCGAACGAGCAGTACTTC
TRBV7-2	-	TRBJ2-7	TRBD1	CASSLAWTGAREQYF	TGTGCCAGCAGCTTAGCGTGGACAGGGGCTCGGGAGCAGTACTTC
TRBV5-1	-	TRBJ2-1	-	CASSPHVQGYNEQFF	TGCGCCAGCAGCCCCCACGTACAAGGCTACAATGAGCAGTTCTTC
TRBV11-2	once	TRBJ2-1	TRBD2	CASSSAGTTYNEQFF	TGTGCCAGCAGCTCGGCCGGGACTACCTACAATGAGCAGTTCTTC
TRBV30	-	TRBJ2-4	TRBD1	CAGEQGAGNIQYF	TGTGCCGGGGAGCAGGGGGCGGGGAACATTCAGTACTTC
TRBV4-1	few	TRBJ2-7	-	CASSRLGGTYEQYF	TGCGCCAGCAGCCGACTTGGAGGGACCTACGAGCAGTACTTC
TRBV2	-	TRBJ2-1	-	CASSGAQEQFF	TGTGCCAGCAGTGGTGCGCAAGAGCAGTTCTTC
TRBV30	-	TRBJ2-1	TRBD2	CAWSVSGREQFF	TGTGCCTGGAGTGTATCCGGGAGGGAGCAGTTCTTC
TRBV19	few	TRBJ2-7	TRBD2	CASSPGGPYEQYF	TGTGCCAGTAGTCCGGGGGGGCCCTACGAGCAGTACTTC
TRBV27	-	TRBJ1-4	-	CASRPFEGLTNEKLFF	TGTGCCAGCAGACCCTTCGAGGGATTAACTAATGAAAAACTGTTTTTT
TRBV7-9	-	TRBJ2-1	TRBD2	CASSPLAGVGNEQFF	TGTGCCAGCAGCCCCCTAGCGGGAGTCGGCAATGAGCAGTTCTTC
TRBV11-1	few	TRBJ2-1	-	CASSLGGEQFF	TGTGCCAGCAGCTTAGGCGGGGAGCAGTTCTTC
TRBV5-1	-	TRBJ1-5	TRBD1	CASSLQGQGSRKQPQHF	TGCGCCAGCAGCCTCCAGGGACAGGGGTCCCGTAAGCAGCCCCAGCATTTT
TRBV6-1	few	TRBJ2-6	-	CASSVRGANVLTF	TGTGCCAGCAGTGTACGTGGGGCCAACGTCCTGACTTTC
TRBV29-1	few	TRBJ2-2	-	CSVGRSNTGELFF	TGCAGCGTTGGGCGTTCGAACACCGGGGAGCTGTTTTTT
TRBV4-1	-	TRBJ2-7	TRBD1	CASSQEGGRPGEQYF	TGCGCCAGCAGCCAAGAAGGGGGCAGGCCAGGGGAGCAGTACTTC
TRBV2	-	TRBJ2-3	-	CASGIRSTDTQYF	TGTGCCAGCGGTATACGAAGCACAGATACGCAGTATTTT
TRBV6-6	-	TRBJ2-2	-	CASIPMGTGELFF	TGTGCCAGCATACCTATGGGCACCGGGGAGCTGTTTTTT
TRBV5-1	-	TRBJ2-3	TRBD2	CASSFLAGGPTNTQYF	TGCGCCAGCAGCTTTTTAGCGGGGGGGCCTACGAATACGCAGTATTTT
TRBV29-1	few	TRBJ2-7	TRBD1	CSVDSAGGSYEQYF	TGCAGCGTTGATTCGGCAGGGGGCTCGTACGAGCAGTACTTC
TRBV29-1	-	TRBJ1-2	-	CSFSDVYGYTF	TGCAGCTTTAGTGACGTCTATGGCTACACCTTC
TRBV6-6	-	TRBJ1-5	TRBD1	CASSSGTGNQPQHF	TGTGCCAGCAGTTCCGGGACAGGCAATCAGCCCCAGCATTTT
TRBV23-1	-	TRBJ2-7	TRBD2	CASSRGRDYYYEQYF	TGCGCCAGCAGTCGAGGCCGGGACTACTACTACGAGCAGTACTTC
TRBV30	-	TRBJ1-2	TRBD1	CAFTGARVWLGDYGYTF	TGTGCCTTCACAGGGGCAAGGGTTTGGTTGGGGGACTATGGCTACACCTTC
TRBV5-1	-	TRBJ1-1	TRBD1	CASRAQGAVNTEAFF	TGCGCCAGCAGAGCACAGGGGGCCGTGAACACTGAAGCTTTCTTT
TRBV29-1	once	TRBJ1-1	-	CSVEEPGLQNTEAFF	TGCAGCGTTGAAGAACCGGGACTCCAGAACACTGAAGCTTTCTTT
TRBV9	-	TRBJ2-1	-	CASSPGRSYNEQFF	TGTGCCAGCAGCCCCGGACGGTCCTACAATGAGCAGTTCTTC
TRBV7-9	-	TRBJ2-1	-	CASSLAGEQFF	TGTGCCAGCAGCTTGGCCGGGGAGCAGTTCTTC
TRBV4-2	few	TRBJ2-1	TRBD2	CASSQGEGRPYNEQFF	TGTGCCAGCAGCCAAGGGGAGGGGAGGCCCTACAATGAGCAGTTCTTC
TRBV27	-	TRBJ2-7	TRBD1	CASSSRQGWQSEQYF	TGTGCCAGCAGTTCGAGACAGGGCTGGCAATCCGAGCAGTACTTC
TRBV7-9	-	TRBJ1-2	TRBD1	CASSPIQGPYGYTF	TGTGCCAGCAGCCCTATACAGGGGCCCTATGGCTACACCTTC
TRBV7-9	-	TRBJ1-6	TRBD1	CASSPGTGDNSPLHF	TGTGCCAGCAGCCCCGGGACAGGGGATAATTCACCCCTCCACTTT
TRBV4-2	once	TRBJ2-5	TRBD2	CASSQKERAAGDEETQYF	TGTGCCAGCAGCCAAAAGGAGAGAGCAGCGGGAGACGAAGAGACCCAGTACTTC
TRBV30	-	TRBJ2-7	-	CAWSRNEYEQYF	TGTGCCTGGAGTCGAAATGAATACGAGCAGTACTTC
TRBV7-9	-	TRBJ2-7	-	CASSLQAAIGEQYF	TGTGCCAGCAGCTTACAAGCGGCTATAGGCGAGCAGTACTTC
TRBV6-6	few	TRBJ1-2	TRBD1	CASSYSGQAGDGYTF	TGTGCCAGCAGTTATTCCGGACAGGCGGGAGATGGCTACACCTTC
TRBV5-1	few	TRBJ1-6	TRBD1	CASNQGTGMNSPLHF	TGCGCCAGCAACCAAGGGACAGGGATGAACTCACCCCTCCACTTT
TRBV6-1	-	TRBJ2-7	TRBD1	CASSRDSYYEQYF	TGTGCCAGCAGTCGGGACAGCTACTACGAGCAGTACTTC
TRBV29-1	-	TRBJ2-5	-	CSVGIVQETQYF	TGCAGCGTTGGGATAGTACAAGAGACCCAGTACTTC
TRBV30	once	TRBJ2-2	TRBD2	CAWSSGVSTGELFF	TGTGCCTGGAGTAGCGGGGTTAGCACCGGGGAGCTGTTTTTT
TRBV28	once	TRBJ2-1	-	CASFPGSPGEQFF	TGTGCCAGTTTCCCTGGCTCCCCGGGTGAGCAGTTCTTC
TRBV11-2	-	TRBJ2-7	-	CASSRSRDYEQYF	TGTGCCAGCAGCCGGTCCAGGGACTACGAGCAGTACTTC
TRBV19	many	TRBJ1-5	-	CASSGQTNQPQHF	TGTGCCAGTAGTGGACAGACGAATCAGCCCCAGCATTTT
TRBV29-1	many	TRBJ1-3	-	CSVWGSGNTIYF	TGCAGCGTTTGGGGCTCTGGAAACACCATATATTTT
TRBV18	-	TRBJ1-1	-	CASSPGPQNTEAFF	TGTGCCAGCTCACCAGGGCCTCAGAACACTGAAGCTTTCTTT
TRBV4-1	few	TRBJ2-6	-	CASSQDTTSGANVLTF	TGTGCCAGCAGCCAAGACACGACCTCTGGGGCCAACGTCCTGACTTTC
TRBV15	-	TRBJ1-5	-	CATSRVQVDLQPQHF	TGTGCCACCAGCAGAGTACAGGTTGACCTTCAGCCCCAGCATTTT
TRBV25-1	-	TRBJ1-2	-	CASSEYRDGYTF	TGTGCCAGCAGTGAATACAGGGACGGCTACACCTTC
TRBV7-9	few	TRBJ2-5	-	CASSLGGTLRETQYF	TGTGCCAGCAGCTTGGGGGGTACCCTACGAGAGACCCAGTACTTC
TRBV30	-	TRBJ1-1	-	CAWSEGFEAFF	TGTGCCTGGAGTGAGGGGTTTGAAGCTTTCTTT